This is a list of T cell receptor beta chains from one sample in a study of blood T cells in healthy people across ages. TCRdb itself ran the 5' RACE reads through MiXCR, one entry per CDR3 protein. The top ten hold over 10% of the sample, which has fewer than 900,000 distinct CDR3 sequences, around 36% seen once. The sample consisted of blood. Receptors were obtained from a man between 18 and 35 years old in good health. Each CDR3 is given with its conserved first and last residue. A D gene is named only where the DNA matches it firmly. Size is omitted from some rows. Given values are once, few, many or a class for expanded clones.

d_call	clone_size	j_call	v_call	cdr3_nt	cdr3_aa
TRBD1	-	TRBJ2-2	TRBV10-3	TGTGCCATCAGGGGGGACAGTGACACCGGGGAGCTGTTTTTT	CAIRGDSDTGELFF
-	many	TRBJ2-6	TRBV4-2	TGTGCCAGCAGTAGTACACCGGGACCGAGCTCTGGGGCCAACGTCCTGACTTTC	CASSSTPGPSSGANVLTF
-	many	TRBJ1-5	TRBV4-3	TGCGCCAGCAGCCACTTTCAGGGCGATCAGCCCCAGCATTTT	CASSHFQGDQPQHF
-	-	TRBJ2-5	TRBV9	TGTGCCAGCAGCGTAGGCTGGCAAGAGACCCAGTACTTC	CASSVGWQETQYF
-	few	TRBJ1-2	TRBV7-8	TGTGCCAGCAGCTTAGGGCAGGGACCCTACACCTTC	CASSLGQGPYTF
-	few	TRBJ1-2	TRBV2	TGTGCCAGACCTGGACAGAACTATGGCTACACCTTC	CARPGQNYGYTF
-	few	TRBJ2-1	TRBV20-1	TGCAGTGCCAGTTTAGGGGGGGGTGAGCAGTTCTTC	CSASLGGGEQFF
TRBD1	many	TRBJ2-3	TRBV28	TGTGCCAGCAGTTCAGGGGGTGACACAGATACGCAGTATTTT	CASSSGGDTDTQYF
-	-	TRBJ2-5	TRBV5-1	TGCGCCAGCAGCTATGGCCGGACACACCAAGAGACCCAGTACTTC	CASSYGRTHQETQYF
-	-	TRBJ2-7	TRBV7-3	TGTGCCAGAGGTGGGGCGCATAGAATGGATGAGCAGTACTTC	CARGGAHRMDEQYF
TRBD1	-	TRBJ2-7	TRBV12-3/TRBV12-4	TGTGCCAGCAGTTTGTGGACAGGGTCCTACGAGCAGTACTTC	CASSLWTGSYEQYF
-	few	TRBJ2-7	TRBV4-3	TGCGCCAGCAGCGACCGGGTAGGGGCCTACGAGCAGTACTTC	CASSDRVGAYEQYF
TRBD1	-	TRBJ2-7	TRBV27	TGTGCCAGCAGTGCTCGGACAGGGAGCTCCTACGAGCAGTACTTC	CASSARTGSSYEQYF
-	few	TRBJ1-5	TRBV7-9	TGTGCCAGCTTCTTGGTAGGTCAGCCCCAGCATTTT	CASFLVGQPQHF
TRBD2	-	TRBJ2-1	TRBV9	TGTGCCAGCAGCGAGCCCCAAGCGGGGGGGCCAAGGGTTGAGCAGTTCTTC	CASSEPQAGGPRVEQFF
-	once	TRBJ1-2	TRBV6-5	TGTGCCAGCAGTGACTTTGGCCGGGATGGCTACACCTTC	CASSDFGRDGYTF
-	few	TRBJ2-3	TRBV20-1	TGCAGTGCTAGACCGGGTCCTAACACAGATACGCAGTATTTT	CSARPGPNTDTQYF
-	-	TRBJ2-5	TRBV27	TGTGCCAGCAGTTTGAAACGGAACTTCCAAGAGACCCAGTACTTC	CASSLKRNFQETQYF
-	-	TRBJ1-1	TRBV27	TGTGCCAGCAGTCCCCTGGGCAGCGGGCGGACTGAAGCTTTCTTT	CASSPLGSGRTEAFF
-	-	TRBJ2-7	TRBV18	TGTGCCAGCTCACCAATCGACCGACCCTACGAGCAGTACTTC	CASSPIDRPYEQYF
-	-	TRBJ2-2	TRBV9	TGTGCCAGCAGCGTAGAAGGCCGCTGGGGCGGGGAGCTGTTTTTT	CASSVEGRWGGELFF
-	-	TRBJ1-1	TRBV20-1	TGCAGTGCTCCTGGACCGTCGAACACTGAAGCTTTCTTT	CSAPGPSNTEAFF
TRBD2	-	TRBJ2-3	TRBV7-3	TGTACCAGCAGCTCCCCCTCCGGTCCTAGCGGGGAAGATACGCAGTATTTT	CTSSSPSGPSGEDTQYF
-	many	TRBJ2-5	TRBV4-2	TGTGCCAGCAGCCAAGATTGGGGCAACCAAGAGACCCAGTACTTC	CASSQDWGNQETQYF
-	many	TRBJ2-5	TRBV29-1	TGCAGCGTCGCAGACGGCCAAGAGACCCAGTACTTC	CSVADGQETQYF
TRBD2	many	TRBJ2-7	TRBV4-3	TGCGCCAGCAGCCAAGCACGGGGGGCCTACGAGCAGTACTTC	CASSQARGAYEQYF
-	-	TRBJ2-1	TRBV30	TGTGCCTGCAACCCTCCGGGGGGCCCGTCAGCCAAAAACATTCAGTTCTTC	CACNPPGGPSAKNIQFF
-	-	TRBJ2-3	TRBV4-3	TGCGCCAGCAGCCCGGGGGTGGAGGATACGCAGTATTTT	CASSPGVEDTQYF